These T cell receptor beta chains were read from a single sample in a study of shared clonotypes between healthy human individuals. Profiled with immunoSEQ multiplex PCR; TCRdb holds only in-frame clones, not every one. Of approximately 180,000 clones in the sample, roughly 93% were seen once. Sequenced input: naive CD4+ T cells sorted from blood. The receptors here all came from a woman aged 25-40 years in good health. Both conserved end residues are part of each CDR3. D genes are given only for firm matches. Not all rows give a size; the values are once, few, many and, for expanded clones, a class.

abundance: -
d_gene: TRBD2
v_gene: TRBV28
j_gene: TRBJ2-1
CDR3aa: CASSLSGREQFF
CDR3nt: TGTGCCAGCAGTTTATCCGGGAGGGAGCAGTTCTTC

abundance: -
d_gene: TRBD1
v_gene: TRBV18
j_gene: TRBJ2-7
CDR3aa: CASSLPEQGSYEQYF
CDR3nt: TGTGCCAGCTCACTCCCGGAACAGGGGTCCTACGAGCAGTACTTC

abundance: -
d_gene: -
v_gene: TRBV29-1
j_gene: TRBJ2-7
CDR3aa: CSVGGTPPNEQYF
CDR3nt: TGCAGCGTTGGCGGTACCCCTCCCAACGAGCAGTACTTC

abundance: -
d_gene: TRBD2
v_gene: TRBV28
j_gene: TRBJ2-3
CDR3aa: CASSSPLGGRMRDTQYF
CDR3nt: TGTGCCAGCAGTTCTCCCCTGGGCGGGAGGATGCGAGATACGCAGTATTTT

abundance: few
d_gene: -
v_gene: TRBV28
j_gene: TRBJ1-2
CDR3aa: CASSLVSDGYTF
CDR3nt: TGTGCCAGCAGTTTGGTTTCCGATGGCTACACCTTC

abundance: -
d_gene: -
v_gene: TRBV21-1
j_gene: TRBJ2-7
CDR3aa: CASSFPNRTGDYEQYF
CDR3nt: TGTGCCAGCAGCTTCCCCAACCGGACAGGGGACTACGAGCAGTACTTC

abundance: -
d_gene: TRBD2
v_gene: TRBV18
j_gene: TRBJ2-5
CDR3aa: CASSPRASGRQETQYF
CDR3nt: TGTGCCAGCTCACCACGGGCTAGCGGGAGGCAAGAGACCCAGTACTTC

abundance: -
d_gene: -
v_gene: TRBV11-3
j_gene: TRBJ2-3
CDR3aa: CASSLDFGDTQYF
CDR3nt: TGTGCCAGCAGCTTAGATTTTGGAGATACGCAGTATTTT

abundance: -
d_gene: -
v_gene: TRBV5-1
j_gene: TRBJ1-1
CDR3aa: CASSLGPSEAFF
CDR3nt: TGCGCCAGCAGCTTGGGGCCCTCTGAGGCTTTCTTT

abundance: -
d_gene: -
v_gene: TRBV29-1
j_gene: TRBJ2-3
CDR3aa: CSVVSGYTDTQYF
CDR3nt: TGCAGCGTTGTGTCCGGATACACAGATACGCAGTATTTT

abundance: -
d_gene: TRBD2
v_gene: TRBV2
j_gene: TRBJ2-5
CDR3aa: CAGIAGGETQYF
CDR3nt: TGTGCAGGCATAGCGGGGGGAGAGACCCAGTACTTC

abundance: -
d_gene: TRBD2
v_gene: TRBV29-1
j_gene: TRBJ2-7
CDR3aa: CSAATSALNEQYF
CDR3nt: TGCAGCGCAGCGACTAGCGCCTTGAACGAGCAGTACTTC

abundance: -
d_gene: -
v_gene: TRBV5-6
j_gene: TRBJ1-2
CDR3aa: CASSGPGRYGYTF
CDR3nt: TGTGCCAGCAGCGGGCCGGGTCGCTATGGCTACACCTTC

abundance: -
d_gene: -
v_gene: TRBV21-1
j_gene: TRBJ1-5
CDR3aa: CASSNAHQPQHF
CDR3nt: TGTGCCAGCAGCAATGCCCATCAGCCCCAGCATTTT

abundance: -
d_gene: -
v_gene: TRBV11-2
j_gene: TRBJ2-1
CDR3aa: CASSPHTEQFF
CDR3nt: TGTGCCAGCAGCCCCCACACAGAGCAGTTCTTC

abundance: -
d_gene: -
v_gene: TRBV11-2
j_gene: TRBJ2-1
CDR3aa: CASSPAGQWTLNEQFF
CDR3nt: TGTGCCAGCAGCCCCGCCGGACAGTGGACCTTAAATGAGCAGTTCTTC

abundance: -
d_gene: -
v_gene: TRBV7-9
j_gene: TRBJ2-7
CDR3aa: CASSLFGGTDYEQYF
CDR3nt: TGTGCCAGCAGCTTATTTGGGGGGACCGACTACGAGCAGTACTTC

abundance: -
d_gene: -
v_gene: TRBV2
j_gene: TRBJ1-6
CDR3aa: CASSERVAAPLHF
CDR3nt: TGTGCCAGCAGTGAGAGGGTTGCGGCACCCCTCCACTTT

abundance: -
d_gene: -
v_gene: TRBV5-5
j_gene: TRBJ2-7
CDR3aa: CASSTISGNFPEQYF
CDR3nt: TGTGCCAGCAGCACCATAAGCGGAAACTTCCCCGAGCAGTACTTC

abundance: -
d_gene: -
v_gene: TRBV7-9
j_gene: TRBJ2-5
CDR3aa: CASSSPVGGETQYF
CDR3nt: TGTGCCAGCAGCTCTCCCGTTGGAGGAGAGACCCAGTACTTC

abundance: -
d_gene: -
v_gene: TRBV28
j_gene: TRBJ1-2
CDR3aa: CASSLSGPRGYTF
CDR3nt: TGTGCCAGCAGTTTGTCCGGTCCACGGGGCTACACCTTC

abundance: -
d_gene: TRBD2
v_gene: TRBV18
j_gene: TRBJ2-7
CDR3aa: CASSPGLAETYEQYF
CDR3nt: TGTGCCAGCTCACCGGGACTAGCGGAGACCTACGAGCAGTACTTC

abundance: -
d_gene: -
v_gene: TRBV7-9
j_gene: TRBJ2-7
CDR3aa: CASSGTLYEQYF
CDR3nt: TGTGCCAGCAGCGGGACCCTTTACGAGCAGTACTTC